What follows are 22 T cell receptor beta chains derived from one specimen sequenced in a study of CD8 T cells in ankylosing spondylitis. One entry per CDR3 protein, called by TCRdb with MiXCR from the 5' RACE reads. Of 200,000 or so distinct CDR3 sequences listed, 10% to 15% are singletons. Sample: blood, either unsorted or a sorted T cell fraction (not recorded which). The receptors originated from a female donor with ankylosing spondylitis or in good health (not recorded which).

The J gene is TRBJ2-7, the V gene TRBV20-1; D remains ambiguous. The V gene lost 0 bases and the J gene lost 0 bases, with 12 bases spanning the gap. The CDR3 is 15 residues long. Germline values: CDR1 DFQATT, CDR2 SNEGSKA (reference sequence). The CDR3 coding sequence is TGCAGTGCTAGAGATATGGCTAGGAGCTCCTACGAGCAGTACTTC. This codes for CSARDMARSSYEQYF.

This clonotype was found many times. The genes are TRBV12-3 or TRBV12-4 and TRBJ2-3; 13 nucleotides align to TRBD2. The V gene end was trimmed by 7 bases and the J gene end by 2 bases; junction bases not matched to a gene: 6. CDR3 length equals 16 residues. The CDR3 is CASNPGLAGLTDTQYF. In nucleotides, the CDR3 is TGTGCCAGCAACCCGGGACTAGCGGGACTCACAGATACGCAGTATTTT.

This clonotype was seen ten or more times. The chain joins TRBV7-9 to TRBJ2-2; the D gene is possibly TRBD2 (6 bases). V gave up 5 bases and J gave up 0 bases, with 10 bases separating them. There are 15 residues in the CDR3. From germline, CDR1 is SEHNR and CDR2 FQNEAQ (reference sequence). The chain's CDR3 is CASSPRLANTGELFF. In DNA, the CDR3 is TGTGCCAGCAGCCCCCGACTAGCGAACACCGGGGAGCTGTTTTTT.

This clonotype was found a few times. The rearrangement uses TRBV5-1 and TRBJ2-1, with D tentatively TRBD1 (5 bases). Germline V gene lookup returns CDR1 SGHRS and CDR2 YFSETQ. Between the trimmed V and J ends, which lost 2 bases and 8 bases, there was a span of 14 bases. This CDR3 is built from 14 residues. CDR3 loop: CASSFTGLAYEQFF. CDR3 coding DNA: TGCGCCAGCAGCTTTACAGGCCTGGCGTATGAGCAGTTCTTC. The full variable domain, completed using reference TRBV5-1 and TRBJ2-1, is KAGVTQTPRYLIKTRGQQVTLSCSPISGHRSVSWYQQTPGQGLQFLFEYFSETQRNKGNFPGRFSGRQFSNSRSEMNVSTLELGDSALYLCASSFTGLAYEQFFGPGTRLTVL.

This clonotype came up many times. The chain carries TRBV20-1 and TRBJ2-3; TRBD2 matches at 9 bases. J gave up 2 bases and V 4 bases, and 7 bases lay outside the gene matches. The CDR3 contains 15 residues. Per the germline V gene, CDR1 is DFQATT and CDR2 is SNEGSKA (reference sequence). The DNA of the CDR3 is TGCAGTGCTATGAGGACTAGCGCCGACACAGATACGCAGTATTTT. This sequence encodes CSAMRTSADTDTQYF.

The V and J genes are TRBV4-2 and TRBJ2-2, with 9 bases aligning to TRBD2. Losses at the gene ends were 0 bases for V and 0 bases for J; bases not matched to a gene: 5. The CDR3 runs 18 residues. Germline V gene sequence: CDR1 LGHNA, CDR2 YNFKEQ. CDR3 in DNA: TGTGCCAGCAGCCAAGAGGCCCTAGCGGGGACGAACACCGGGGAGCTGTTTTTT. It encodes CASSQEALAGTNTGELFF.

This clonotype was seen repeatedly, ten times or more. J is TRBJ1-1 and V is TRBV10-3; TRBD1 matches at 7 bases. Germline V CDR1 and CDR2: ENHRY, SYGVKD. Trimming removed 6 bases from V and 7 bases from J; junction bases left unmatched: 17. CDR3 length: 16 amino acids. CDR3 in amino acids: CAIRRAAGGPPGEAFF. The CDR3 coding sequence is TGTGCCATCAGGCGAGCCGCAGGGGGACCGCCGGGTGAAGCTTTCTTT.

This clonotype was seen ten or more times. The chain joins TRBV11-3 to TRBJ2-1; 8 bases map to TRBD2. CDR3 size: 16 residues. V lost 1 base and J lost 10; bases outside the gene matches: 12. The V gene's germline CDR1 is SGHNT and CDR2 YENEEA. CDR3 amino acids: CASSLGLSAGGLEQFF. The DNA of the CDR3 is TGTGCCAGCAGCTTAGGGCTTTCGGCGGGAGGACTCGAGCAGTTCTTC.

This clonotype came up many times. CDR3 bases: TGTGCCAGCAGTTTTCCGAGGGGGATCCAAGAGACCCAGTACTTC. This encodes CASSFPRGIQETQYF. V gene TRBV28 combines with J gene TRBJ2-5; D possibly corresponds to TRBD1 (6 bases). Trimming removed 3 bases from V and 1 base from J, with 12 bases in between. Germline loops: CDR1 MDHEN, CDR2 SYDVKM. The CDR3 totals 15 residues.

This clonotype has a count of ten or more. The J gene is TRBJ1-1, the V gene TRBV29-1; D call uncertain. Germline V gene data show CDR1 as SQVTM and CDR2 as ANQGSEA. V was pared by 1 base and J by 6 bases, with 12 bases between. This CDR3 has 13 residues. The CDR3 loop is CSVEVTQRAEAFF. In DNA form, the CDR3 reads TGCAGCGTTGAAGTAACTCAAAGGGCTGAAGCTTTCTTT. Looking up the rest from reference TRBV29-1 and TRBJ1-1 gives the full variable domain: SAVISQKPSRDICQRGTSLTIQCQVDSQVTMMFWYRQQPGQSLTLIATANQGSEATYESGFVIDKFPISRPNLTFSTLTVSNMSPEDSSIYLCSVEVTQRAEAFFGQGTRLTVV.

This clonotype was found many times. This chain connects TRBV12-3 or TRBV12-4 to TRBJ2-1, with TRBD2 matching 9 bases. V was clipped by 6 bases and J by 2 bases; unmatched bases: 11. This CDR3 comprises 17 residues. The CDR3 reads CASSPSGSGSAYNEQFF. DNA of the CDR3: TGTGCCAGCAGCCCTAGCGGTAGCGGGAGCGCCTACAATGAGCAGTTCTTC.

This clonotype was recorded many times. The chain couples TRBV9 to TRBJ1-1; D is unresolved. The CDR3 spans 14 residues. Trimming took 3 bases from V and 1 from J, leaving 10 bases between them. Germline assignment: CDR1 SGDLS and CDR2 YYNGEE. As DNA, the CDR3 is TGTGCCAGCAGCGAGAGGGCCACGAACACTGAAGCTTTCTTT. Amino acids: CASSERATNTEAFF.

In its sample, this clonotype was seen many times. The chain joins TRBV3-1 to TRBJ1-4; D gene uncertain. The CDR3 length is 14 residues. The germline V and J ends were trimmed by 2 bases and 0 bases, with 4 bases remaining between them. Per germline, CDR1 LGHDT and CDR2 YNNKEL (reference sequence). CDR3: CASSQFATNEKLFF. CDR3 DNA: TGTGCCAGCAGCCAATTCGCAACTAATGAAAAACTGTTTTTT.

The V and J genes are TRBV7-9 and TRBJ1-2; 7 nucleotides line up with TRBD1. Germline CDR1 reads SEHNR; CDR2 reads FQNEAQ (reference sequence). J was trimmed by 6 bases and V by 6 bases; bases with no gene match: 4. The CDR3 has 12 residues. The CDR3: CASSQDRNGYTF. The DNA of the CDR3 is TGTGCCAGCAGTCAGGACAGGAATGGCTACACCTTC.

CDR3: CSAIGTVKSYEQYF. The DNA for the CDR3 is TGCAGCGCTATAGGGACAGTTAAGAGCTACGAGCAGTACTTC. This sequence joins TRBV29-1 and TRBJ2-7; TRBD1 agrees at 7 bases. The germline V gene has CDR1 SQVTM and CDR2 ANQGSEA. The CDR3 covers 14 residues. V lost 7 bases, J lost 3 bases, and 12 bases stayed unmatched.

V and J are TRBV20-1 and TRBJ2-7; D possibly uses TRBD1 or TRBD2 (5 bases each). Germline CDR1 DFQATT, CDR2 SNEGSKA (reference sequence). The CDR3 has 12 residues. V dropped 3 bases and J dropped 4 bases, with 10 bases sitting between them. The CDR3 protein is CSASRDAYEQYF. CDR3 coding DNA: TGCAGTGCTAGCCGGGACGCTTACGAGCAGTACTTC.

In its sample, this clonotype was seen many times. V and J are TRBV7-2 and TRBJ2-3; D is perhaps TRBD2 (6 bases). The ends were cut back, 5 bases at V and 5 bases at J, with 14 bases in the middle. Germline CDR1 reads SGHTA; CDR2 reads FQGNSA. The CDR3 is made up of 14 amino acids. The chain's CDR3 is CASSQVQGGDTQYF. CDR3 bases: TGTGCCAGCAGCCAAGTCCAGGGAGGAGATACGCAGTATTTT.

This CDR3 reads CASSYSGPRVWAFF. CDR3 sequence (DNA): TGTGCCAGCAGTTACTCCGGGCCGCGGGTATGGGCTTTCTTT. This chain uses TRBV6-2 or TRBV6-3 with TRBJ1-1; D ambiguous. The CDR3 loop spans 14 amino acids. Germline values: CDR1 MNHEY, CDR2 SVGEGT. The V and J ends lost 0 bases and 11 bases respectively, with 16 bases between them.

This clonotype appeared a few times. The chain uses TRBV18 and TRBJ2-1; 8 bases line up with TRBD2. The junction had 9 bases not matched to a gene; V was cut back by 6 bases and J by 2 bases. Per germline, CDR1 KGHSH and CDR2 LQKENI. There are 16 residues in the CDR3. The CDR3 DNA reads TGTGCCAGCTCCCAACTAGAAGCGGGGGCCTACAATGAGCAGTTCTTC. Translated: CASSQLEAGAYNEQFF. Using reference TRBV18 and TRBJ2-1 for the parts outside the CDR3, the full variable domain is NAGVMQNPRHLVRRRGQEARLRCSPMKGHSHVYWYRQLPEEGLKFMVYLQKENIIDESGMPKERFSAEFPKEGPSILRIQQVVRGDSAAYFCASSQLEAGAYNEQFFGPGTRLTVL.

This clonotype turned up a few times. This rearrangement joins TRBV7-2 to TRBJ2-7; 8 bases align to TRBD1. V shed 5 bases and J 3 bases; nucleotides not matched to a gene: 9. Germline CDR1 is SGHTA and CDR2 is FQGNSA. This CDR3 has 15 residues. The CDR3 coding sequence is TGTGCCAGCAGCGACGGACAGGGCACGATCTACGAGCAGTACTTC. This sequence encodes CASSDGQGTIYEQYF.

The rearrangement links TRBV12-3 or TRBV12-4 to TRBJ2-5; the D gene is possibly TRBD2 (6 bases). This CDR3 is 14 amino acids long. Trimming pared 4 bases from V and 2 bases from J, leaving 11 bases between. The CDR3 sequence is CASSSGTPQETQYF. The CDR3 nucleotides read TGTGCCAGCAGTTCCGGGACTCCACAAGAGACCCAGTACTTC.

This clonotype was seen many times. The rearrangement joins TRBV12-3 or TRBV12-4 to TRBJ2-7, with D unresolved. V lost 5 bases and J lost 4, with 9 bases in between. This CDR3 contains 12 residues. The CDR3 bases are TGTGCCAGCAGTCGCCGATGGTACGAGCAGTACTTC. Translating it yields CASSRRWYEQYF.